This TCR beta chain is from a study of shared clonotypes between healthy human individuals. V lost 0 bases to trimming and J lost 4 bases, with 10 bases between them. Germline values: CDR1 SGDLS, CDR2 YYNGEE. The CDR3 covers 14 residues. The donors were adults (healthy and HIV-negative) with no recent acute infections or vaccinations. Deep-level settings were used for running the assay. It was 300 ng DNA, roughly 32,000 T cell genomes, that went into each replicate PCR of unsorted PBMC. Assay: immunoSEQ multiplex PCR; the TCRdb copy retains only in-frame clones and omits some. The profile shows about 490,000 clones, 81% of them singletons.

This receptor was obtained from a woman aged 40 to 50 in good health. Some clones in this sample may be carry-over from other donors' samples. Sequencing was done on a sample of PBMCs. The V and J genes are TRBV9 and TRBJ1-2; D not certain. In nucleotides, the CDR3 is TGTGCCAGCAGCGTAGCGGGGATGGGCTATGGCTACACCTTC. Its protein is CASSVAGMGYGYTF. Supplemented by reference TRBV9 and TRBJ1-2, the full variable domain reads DSGVTQTPKHLITATGQRVTLRCSPRSGDLSVYWYQQSLDQGLQFLIQYYNGEERAKGNILERFSAQQFPDLHSELNLSSLELGDSALYFCASSVAGMGYGYTFGSGTRLTVV.